Listed below are T cell receptor beta chains from one sample, sequenced in a study of cytomegalovirus exposure and HLA in healthy donors. Clones were read by immunoSEQ multiplex PCR, and TCRdb kept only the in-frame ones, dropping some. The data contain 120,000 to 150,000 clones, just over 85% of them seen just once; the ten biggest clones take up over 6.5%. The sample comprised PBMCs. All receptors derive from a woman between 18 and 30 years old in good health and CMV-seropositive. CDR3s leave out the opening cysteine and the closing phenylalanine or tryptophan. Each record gives: V gene, CDR3 length, CDR3 protein.

>TRBV7-3|11
ASSPRGRDGYT
>TRBV28|14
ASRSPGTGGTTEAF
>TRBV29-1|10
SVSGGGTEAF
>TRBV2|12
ASTEGRGGQEQY
>TRBV10-3|9
SSGSQNEQF
>TRBV27|12
ASSSGGWYTEAF
>TRBV5-4|13
ASSAGEGPPYEQY
>TRBV2|14
ASSERLAGDAWTQY
>TRBV6-5|11
ASSSQVNYGYT
>TRBV9|12
ASSVQSTNEKLF